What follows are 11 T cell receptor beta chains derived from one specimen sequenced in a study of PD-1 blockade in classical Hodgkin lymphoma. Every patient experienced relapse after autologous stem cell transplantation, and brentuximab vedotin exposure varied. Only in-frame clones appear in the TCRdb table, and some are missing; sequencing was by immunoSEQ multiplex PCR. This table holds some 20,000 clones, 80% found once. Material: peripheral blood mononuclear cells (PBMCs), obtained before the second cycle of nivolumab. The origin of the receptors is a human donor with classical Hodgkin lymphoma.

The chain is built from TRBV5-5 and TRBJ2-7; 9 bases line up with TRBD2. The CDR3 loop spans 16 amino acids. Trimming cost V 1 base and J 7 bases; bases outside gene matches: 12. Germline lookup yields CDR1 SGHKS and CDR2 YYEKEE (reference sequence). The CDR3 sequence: CASSLTLIAGDREQYF. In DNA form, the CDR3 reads TGTGCCAGCAGCTTGACCCTAATAGCGGGAGATCGGGAGCAGTACTTC.

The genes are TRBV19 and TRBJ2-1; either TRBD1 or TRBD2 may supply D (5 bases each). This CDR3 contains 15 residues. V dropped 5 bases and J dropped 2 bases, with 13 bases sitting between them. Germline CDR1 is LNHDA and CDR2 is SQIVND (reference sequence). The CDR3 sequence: CASSSGRRAYNEQFF. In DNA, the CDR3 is TGTGCCAGTAGTTCGGGACGTCGCGCCTACAATGAGCAGTTCTTC.

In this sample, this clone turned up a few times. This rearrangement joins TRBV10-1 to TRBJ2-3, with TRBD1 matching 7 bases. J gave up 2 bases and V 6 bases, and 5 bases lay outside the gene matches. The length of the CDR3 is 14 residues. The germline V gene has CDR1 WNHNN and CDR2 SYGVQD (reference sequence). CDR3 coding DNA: TGCGCCAGCAGCCGGGACAGACTCACAGATACGCAGTATTTT. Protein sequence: CASSRDRLTDTQYF.

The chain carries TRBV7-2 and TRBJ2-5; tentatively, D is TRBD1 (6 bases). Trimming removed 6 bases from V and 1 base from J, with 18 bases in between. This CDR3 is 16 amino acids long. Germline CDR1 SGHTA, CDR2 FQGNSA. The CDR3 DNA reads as TGTGCCAGCAGTTTCTCTAGGGGGAGTGGCCAAGAGACCCAGTACTTC. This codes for CASSFSRGSGQETQYF.

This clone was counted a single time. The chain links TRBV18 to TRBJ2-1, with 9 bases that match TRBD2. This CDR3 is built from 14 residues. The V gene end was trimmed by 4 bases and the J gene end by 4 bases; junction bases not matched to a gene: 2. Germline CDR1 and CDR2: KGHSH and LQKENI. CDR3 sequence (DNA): TGTGCCAGCTCACTAGCGGGGGTATACAATGAGCAGTTCTTC. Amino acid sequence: CASSLAGVYNEQFF.

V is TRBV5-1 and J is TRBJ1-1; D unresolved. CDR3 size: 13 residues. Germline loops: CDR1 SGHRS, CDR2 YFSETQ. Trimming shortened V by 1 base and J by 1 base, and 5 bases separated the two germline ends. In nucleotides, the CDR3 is TGCGCCAGCAGCTTGACGGCGAACACTGAAGCTTTCTTT. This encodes CASSLTANTEAFF.

The CDR3 DNA is TGTGCCAGCAGCTTAGCGTTAGCGGGGGGCCAAGAGACCCAGTACTTC. Encoded protein: CASSLALAGGQETQYF. The J gene is TRBJ2-5, the V gene TRBV7-2; 10 bases are shared with TRBD2. Germline loops: CDR1 SGHTA, CDR2 FQGNSA. This CDR3 contains 16 residues. Trimming removed 0 bases from V and 1 base from J; junction bases left unmatched: 2.

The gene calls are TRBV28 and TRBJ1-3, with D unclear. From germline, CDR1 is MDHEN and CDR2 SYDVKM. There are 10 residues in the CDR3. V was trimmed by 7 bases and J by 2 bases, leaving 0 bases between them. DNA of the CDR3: TGTGCCAGCACTGGAAACACCATATATTTT. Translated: CASTGNTIYF.

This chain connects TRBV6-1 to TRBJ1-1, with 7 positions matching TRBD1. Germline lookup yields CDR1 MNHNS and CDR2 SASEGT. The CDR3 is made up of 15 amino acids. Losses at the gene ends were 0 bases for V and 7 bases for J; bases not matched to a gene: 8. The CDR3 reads CASSEAGTVGGEAFF. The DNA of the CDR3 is TGTGCCAGCAGTGAAGCGGGGACAGTAGGGGGTGAAGCTTTCTTT.

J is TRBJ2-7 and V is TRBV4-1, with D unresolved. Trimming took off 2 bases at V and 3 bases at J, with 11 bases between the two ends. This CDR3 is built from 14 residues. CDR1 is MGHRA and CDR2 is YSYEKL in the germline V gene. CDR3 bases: TGCGCCAGCAGCCAATACACAGAAATCTACGAGCAGTACGTC. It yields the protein CASSQYTEIYEQYV.

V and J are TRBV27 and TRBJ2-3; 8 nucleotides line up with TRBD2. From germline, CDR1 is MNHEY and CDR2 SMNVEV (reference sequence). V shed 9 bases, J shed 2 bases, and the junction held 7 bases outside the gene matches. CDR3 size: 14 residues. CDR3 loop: CASQLAGLTDTQYF. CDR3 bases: TGTGCCAGTCAGTTAGCGGGACTCACAGATACGCAGTATTTT.